A selection of T cell receptor beta chains follows, all from one sample in a study of T cell responses to AZD1222 COVID-19 vaccine. This table comes from immunoSEQ multiplex PCR, and its TCRdb copy is limited to in-frame clones, with some not included. The repertoire consists of over 150,000 clones, with 85% to 95% occurring once and the leading ten covering about 9.4%. The material sequenced was peripheral blood, taken on day 0 of AZD1222 vaccination. The receptors here all came from an adult in good health. Each CDR3 is given with its conserved first and last residue. Part of the rows lack a size; the others show once, few, many or a class for expanded clones.

>few|TRBV6-1
CASSEAGQAIGNEKLFF
>NA|TRBV28
CASSSGQRDRGNQPQHF
>NA|TRBV11-2
CASSYREDEKLFF
>NA|TRBV21-1
CASSRGTGPLNTEAFF
>NA|TRBV7-9
CASSLQGSTEAFF
>NA|TRBV6-5
CASSMVRVGNQPQHF
>NA|TRBV9
CASSVGTATRGYTF
>NA|TRBV18
CASSPPRIHEQFF
>NA|TRBV5-4
CASSLGDRASPLHF
>NA|TRBV6-5
CASRDSVVNTEAFF
>NA|TRBV29-1
CSVALSEFIYGYTF
>once|TRBV24-1
CATSAPGQGSYNEQFF
>NA|TRBV29-1
CSHPTGELPSYEQYF
>NA|TRBV27
CASSFFGGEQFF
>NA|TRBV7-3
CASSPRQGTDTQYF
>NA|TRBV19
CASSMFSRTDEQYF
>once|TRBV20-1
CSASSGTRGSYEQYF
>NA|TRBV5-1
CASSLGTKDTEAFF
>NA|TRBV28
CASSRLLFRGPYNSPLHF
>once|TRBV6-4
CASSDTTDTQYF
>NA|TRBV29-1
CSVEFKMAVNTEAFF
>NA|TRBV28
CASSLLILDATNTQYF
>NA|TRBV4-1
CASSQDRNSPLHF
>few|TRBV18
CASSPGGHVNTEAFF
>NA|TRBV28
CATRDINSFF
>NA|TRBV18
CASSPPGVGYEQYF
>NA|TRBV24-1
CATSDPTGVETQYF
>NA|TRBV6-1
CASSEDRGDTEAFF
>NA|TRBV29-1
CSVEVWSGGYTF
>NA|TRBV18
CASSPTGALPSNSPLHF
>NA|TRBV30
CAWSVQGQRYGYTF
>NA|TRBV19
CASSPWTAYGYTF
>NA|TRBV9
CASSPPSGTSGYNEQFF
>NA|TRBV27
CASSLGGGSYNEQFF
>NA|TRBV3-1/TRBV3-2
CASSQDPWSQPQHF
>once|TRBV29-1
CSVERQLARLATQYF